The rows below give T cell receptor beta chains drawn from one sample of a study of blood T cell repertoires in COVID-19. The data were produced by immunoSEQ multiplex PCR, yet TCRdb's version contains in-frame clones alone and is incomplete. Of over 200,000 clones listed, roughly 80% are singletons. Sequencing was carried out using peripheral blood. These receptors originate from a human donor in a cohort sampled during active COVID-19. Each CDR3 is given without its conserved first and last residue. Each record gives: V gene, CDR3 length, D gene, CDR3 protein. A D gene is named only where the DNA matches it firmly.

TRBV5-4	15	TRBD2	ASSLVLLAGETGELF
TRBV28	10	TRBD2	ASRGGSETQY
TRBV7-2	13	-	ASSLAGGNQETQY
TRBV27	14	-	ASSFLTGSSNTEAF
TRBV10-3	14	-	AISDIGKARTDTQY
TRBV4-1	11	TRBD2	ASSSSGNYEQY
TRBV4-1	12	-	ASSQSGQVGEQY
TRBV15	13	-	ATSRDRGWNSPLH
TRBV9	13	TRBD2	ASSPRAGGYYEQY
TRBV4-2	13	TRBD1	ASSQGGQDQETQY
TRBV5-6	13	-	ASSLGAGVAQPQH